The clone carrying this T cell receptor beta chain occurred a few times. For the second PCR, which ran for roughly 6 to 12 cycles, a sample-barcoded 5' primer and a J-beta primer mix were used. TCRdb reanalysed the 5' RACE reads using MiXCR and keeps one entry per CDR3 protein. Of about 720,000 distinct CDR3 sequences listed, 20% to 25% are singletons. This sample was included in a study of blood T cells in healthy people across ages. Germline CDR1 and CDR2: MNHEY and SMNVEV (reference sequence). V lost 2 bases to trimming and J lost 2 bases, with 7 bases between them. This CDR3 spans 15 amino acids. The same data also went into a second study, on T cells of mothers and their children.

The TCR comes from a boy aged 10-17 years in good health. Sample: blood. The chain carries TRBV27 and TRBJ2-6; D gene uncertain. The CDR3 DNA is TGTGCCAGCAGTTTACAGCAGACTGGGGCCAACGTCCTGACTTTC. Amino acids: CASSLQQTGANVLTF.